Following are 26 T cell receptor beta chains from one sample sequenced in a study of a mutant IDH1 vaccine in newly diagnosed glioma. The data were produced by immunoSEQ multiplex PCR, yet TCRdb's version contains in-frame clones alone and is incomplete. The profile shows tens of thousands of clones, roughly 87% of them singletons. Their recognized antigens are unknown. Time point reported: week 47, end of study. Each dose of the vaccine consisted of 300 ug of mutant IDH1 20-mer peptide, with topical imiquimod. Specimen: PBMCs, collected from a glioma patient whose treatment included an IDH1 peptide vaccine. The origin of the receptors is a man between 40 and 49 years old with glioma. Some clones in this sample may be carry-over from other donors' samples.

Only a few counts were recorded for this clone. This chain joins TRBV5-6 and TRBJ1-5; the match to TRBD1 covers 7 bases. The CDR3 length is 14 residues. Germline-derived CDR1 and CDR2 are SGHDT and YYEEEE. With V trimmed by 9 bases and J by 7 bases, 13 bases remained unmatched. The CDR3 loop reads CATSKGAIGQPQHF. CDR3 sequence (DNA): TGTGCCACCTCCAAGGGGGCCATAGGACAGCCCCAGCATTTT.

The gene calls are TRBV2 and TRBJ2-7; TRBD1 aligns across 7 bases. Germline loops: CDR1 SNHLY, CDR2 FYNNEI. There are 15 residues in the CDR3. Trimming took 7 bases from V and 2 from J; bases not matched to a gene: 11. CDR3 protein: CASTSFWDRTYEQYF. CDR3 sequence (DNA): TGTGCCAGCACGTCTTTTTGGGACAGAACCTACGAGCAGTACTTC.

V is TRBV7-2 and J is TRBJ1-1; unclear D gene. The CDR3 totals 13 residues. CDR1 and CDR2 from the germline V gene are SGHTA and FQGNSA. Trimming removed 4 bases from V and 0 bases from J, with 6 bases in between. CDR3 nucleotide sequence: TGTGCCAGCAGCTCTTATTTGAACACTGAAGCTTTCTTT. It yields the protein CASSSYLNTEAFF.

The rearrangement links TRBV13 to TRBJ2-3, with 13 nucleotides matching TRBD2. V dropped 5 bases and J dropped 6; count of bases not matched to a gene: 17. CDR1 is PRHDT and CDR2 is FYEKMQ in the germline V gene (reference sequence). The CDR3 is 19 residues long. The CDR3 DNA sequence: TGTGCCAGCAGCCCCCGACTAGCGGGGGGCTCCTGGGGCGCGGATACGCAGTATTTT. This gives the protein CASSPRLAGGSWGADTQYF. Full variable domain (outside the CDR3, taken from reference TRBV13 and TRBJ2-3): AAGVIQSPRHLIKEKRETATLKCYPIPRHDTVYWYQQGPGQDPQFLISFYEKMQSDKGSIPDRFSAQQFSDYHSELNMSSLELGDSALYFCASSPRLAGGSWGADTQYFGPGTRLTVL.

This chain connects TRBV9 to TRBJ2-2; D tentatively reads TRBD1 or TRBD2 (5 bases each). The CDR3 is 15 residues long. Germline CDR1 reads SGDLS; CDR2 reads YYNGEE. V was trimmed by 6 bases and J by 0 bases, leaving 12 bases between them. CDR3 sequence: CASTGGSANTGELFF. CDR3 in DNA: TGTGCCAGCACTGGGGGATCGGCGAACACCGGGGAGCTGTTTTTT.

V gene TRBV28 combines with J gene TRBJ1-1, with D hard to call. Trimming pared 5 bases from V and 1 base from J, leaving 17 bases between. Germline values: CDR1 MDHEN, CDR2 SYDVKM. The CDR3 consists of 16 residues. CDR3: CASSPLGVGGNTEAFF. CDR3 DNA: TGTGCCAGCAGTCCACTCGGTGTGGGAGGGAACACTGAAGCTTTCTTT. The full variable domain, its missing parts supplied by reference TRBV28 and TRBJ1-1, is DVKVTQSSRYLVKRTGEKVFLECVQDMDHENMFWYRQDPGLGLRLIYFSYDVKMKEKGDIPEGYSVSREKKERFSLILESASTNQTSMYLCASSPLGVGGNTEAFFGQGTRLTVV.

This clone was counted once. The CDR3 is CASSGDRGLGGYTF. The CDR3 bases are TGTGCCAGCAGCGGGGACAGGGGGCTGGGTGGCTACACCTTC. This chain uses TRBV5-4 with TRBJ1-2; TRBD1 agrees at 12 bases. V lost 4 bases to trimming and J lost 7 bases; unmatched junction nucleotides: 5. The germline gives CDR1 SGHNT, CDR2 YYREEE (reference sequence). CDR3 length equals 14 residues.

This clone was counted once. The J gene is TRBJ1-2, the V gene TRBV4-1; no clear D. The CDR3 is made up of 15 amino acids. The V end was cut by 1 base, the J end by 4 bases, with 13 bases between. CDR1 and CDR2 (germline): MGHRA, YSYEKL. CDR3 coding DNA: TGCGCCAGCAGCCAAGTGGGGATTACATTCTATGGCTACACCTTC. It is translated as CASSQVGITFYGYTF.

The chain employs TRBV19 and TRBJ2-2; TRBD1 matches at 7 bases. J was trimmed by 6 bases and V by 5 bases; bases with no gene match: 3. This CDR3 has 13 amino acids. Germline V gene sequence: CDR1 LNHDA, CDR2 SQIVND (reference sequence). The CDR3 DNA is TGTGCCAGTAGTCAACAGGGGTCCGGGGAGCTGTTTTTT. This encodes CASSQQGSGELFF.

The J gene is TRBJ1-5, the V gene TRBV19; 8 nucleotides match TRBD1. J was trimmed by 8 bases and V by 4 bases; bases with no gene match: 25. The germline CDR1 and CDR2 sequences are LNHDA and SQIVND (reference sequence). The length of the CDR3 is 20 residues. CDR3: CASSTPRQGTHEELAEPQHF. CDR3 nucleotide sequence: TGTGCCAGTAGTACTCCCAGACAGGGGACGCACGAAGAATTGGCAGAGCCCCAGCATTTT.

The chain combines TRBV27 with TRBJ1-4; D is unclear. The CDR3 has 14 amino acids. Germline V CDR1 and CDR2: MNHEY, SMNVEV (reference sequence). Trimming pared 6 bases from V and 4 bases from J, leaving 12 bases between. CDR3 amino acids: CASSQLGINEKLFF. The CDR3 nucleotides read TGTGCCAGCAGCCAATTGGGGATTAATGAAAAACTGTTTTTT.

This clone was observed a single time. CDR3 nucleotide sequence: TGTGCCAGCAGTAACATACGGACAGGGGGCAATCAGCCCCAGCATTTT. Protein product: CASSNIRTGGNQPQHF. The chain carries TRBV28 and TRBJ1-5; 9 bases are shared with TRBD1. V was clipped by 5 bases and J by 2 bases; unmatched bases: 7. Germline CDR1 and CDR2: MDHEN and SYDVKM. The CDR3 loop spans 16 amino acids.

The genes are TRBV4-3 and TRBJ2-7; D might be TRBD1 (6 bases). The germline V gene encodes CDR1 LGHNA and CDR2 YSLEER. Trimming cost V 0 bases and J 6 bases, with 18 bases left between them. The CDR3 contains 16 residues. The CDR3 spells CASSQDPPGEFAEQYF. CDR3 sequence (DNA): TGCGCCAGCAGCCAAGATCCGCCAGGGGAATTTGCCGAGCAGTACTTC.

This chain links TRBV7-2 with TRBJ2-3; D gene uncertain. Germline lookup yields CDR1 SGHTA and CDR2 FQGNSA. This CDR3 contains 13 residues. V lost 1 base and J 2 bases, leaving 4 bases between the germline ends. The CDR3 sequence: CASSLVVTDTQYF. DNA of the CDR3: TGTGCCAGCAGCTTAGTGGTCACAGATACGCAGTATTTT.

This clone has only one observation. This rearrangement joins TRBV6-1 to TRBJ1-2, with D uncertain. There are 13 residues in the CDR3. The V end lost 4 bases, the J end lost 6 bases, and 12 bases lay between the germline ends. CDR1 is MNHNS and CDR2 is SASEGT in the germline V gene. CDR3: CASSAGHWDGYTF. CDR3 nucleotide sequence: TGTGCCAGCAGTGCTGGCCACTGGGATGGCTACACCTTC.

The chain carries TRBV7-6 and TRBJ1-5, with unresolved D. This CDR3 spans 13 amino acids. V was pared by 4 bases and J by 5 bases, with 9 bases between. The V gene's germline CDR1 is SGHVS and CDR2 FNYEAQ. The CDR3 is CASSSVRDQPQHF. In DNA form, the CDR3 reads TGTGCCAGCAGCTCGGTTCGGGATCAGCCCCAGCATTTT.

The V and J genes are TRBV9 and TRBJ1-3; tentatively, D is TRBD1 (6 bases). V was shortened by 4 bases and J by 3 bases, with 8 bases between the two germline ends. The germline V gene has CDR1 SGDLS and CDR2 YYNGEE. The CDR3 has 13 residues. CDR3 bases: TGTGCCAGCAGCCGGGACAATGGAAACACCATATATTTT. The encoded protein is CASSRDNGNTIYF.

CDR3 sequence: CASSFEGGLDYGYTF. DNA for the CDR3: TGCGCCAGCAGCTTTGAAGGGGGATTGGACTATGGCTACACCTTC. This rearrangement joins TRBV5-1 to TRBJ1-2, with a tentative D call TRBD1 (6 bases). CDR1 is SGHRS, CDR2 YFSETQ, per germline. The V gene lost 2 bases and the J gene lost 3 bases, with 14 bases spanning the gap. The CDR3 has 15 residues.

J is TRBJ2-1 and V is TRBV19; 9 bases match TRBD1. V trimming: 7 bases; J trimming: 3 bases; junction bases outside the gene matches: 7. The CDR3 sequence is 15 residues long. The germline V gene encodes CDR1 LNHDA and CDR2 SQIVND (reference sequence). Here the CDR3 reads CASTLGQGYYNEQFF. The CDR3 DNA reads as TGTGCCAGTACCCTGGGACAGGGATACTACAATGAGCAGTTCTTC.

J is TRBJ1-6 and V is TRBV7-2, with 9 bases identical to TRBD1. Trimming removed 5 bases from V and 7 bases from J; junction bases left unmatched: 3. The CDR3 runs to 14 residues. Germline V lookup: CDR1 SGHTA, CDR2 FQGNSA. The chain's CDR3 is CASSRQGENSPLHF. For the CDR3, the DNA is TGTGCCAGCAGCCGACAGGGGGAAAATTCACCCCTCCACTTT. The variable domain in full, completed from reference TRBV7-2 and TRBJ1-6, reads GAGVSQSPSNKVTEKGKDVELRCDPISGHTALYWYRQSLGQGLEFLIYFQGNSAPDKSGLPSDRFSAERTGGSVSTLTIQRTQQEDSAVYLCASSRQGENSPLHFGNGTRLTVT.

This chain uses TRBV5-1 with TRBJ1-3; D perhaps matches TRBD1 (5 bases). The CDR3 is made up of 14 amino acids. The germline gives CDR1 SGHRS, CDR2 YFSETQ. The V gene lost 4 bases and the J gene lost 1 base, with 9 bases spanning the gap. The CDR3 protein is CASSQGLSGNTIYF. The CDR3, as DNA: TGCGCCAGCAGCCAGGGTCTGTCTGGAAACACCATATATTTT.

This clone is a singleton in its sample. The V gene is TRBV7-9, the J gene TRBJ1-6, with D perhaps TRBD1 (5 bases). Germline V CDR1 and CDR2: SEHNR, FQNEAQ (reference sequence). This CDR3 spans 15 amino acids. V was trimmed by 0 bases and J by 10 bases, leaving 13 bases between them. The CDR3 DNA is TGTGCCAGCAGCTTAGCGGTTCAGGGAAGCTCACCCCTCCACTTT. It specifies CASSLAVQGSSPLHF.

CDR3 DNA sequence: TGTGCCAGCAGCCTCCACTTCAAGCGGGGGGGCACAGATACGCAGTATTTT. It codes for CASSLHFKRGGTDTQYF. The chain is built from TRBV5-8 and TRBJ2-3; 9 positions agree with TRBD2. The CDR3 has 17 residues. Germline V gene data show CDR1 as SGHTS and CDR2 as YDEGEE. V shed 4 bases and J 1 base; nucleotides not matched to a gene: 10.

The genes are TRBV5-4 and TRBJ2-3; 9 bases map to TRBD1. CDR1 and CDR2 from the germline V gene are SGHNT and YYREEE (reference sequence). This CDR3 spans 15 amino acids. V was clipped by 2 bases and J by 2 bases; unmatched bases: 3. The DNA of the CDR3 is TGTGCCAGCAGCTTACGGGACAGGGACACAGATACGCAGTATTTT. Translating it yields CASSLRDRDTDTQYF.

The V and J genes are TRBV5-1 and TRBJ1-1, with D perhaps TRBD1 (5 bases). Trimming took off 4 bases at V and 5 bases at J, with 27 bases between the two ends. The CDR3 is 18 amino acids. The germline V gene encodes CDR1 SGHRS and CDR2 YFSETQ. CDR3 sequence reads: CASSMTGAGRRAGTEAFF. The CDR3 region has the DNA TGCGCCAGCAGCATGACTGGGGCAGGGCGCCGGGCTGGGACTGAAGCTTTCTTT.

CDR3 DNA sequence: TGTGCCTGGAGGGAAGTTGGGGTCTTTACCTACGAGCAGTACTTC. It is translated as CAWREVGVFTYEQYF. This chain joins TRBV30 and TRBJ2-7; D is unclear. CDR3 length: 15 amino acids. Trimming left V 3 bases short and J 2 bases short, with 17 bases between. Germline assignment: CDR1 GTSNPN and CDR2 SVGIG (reference sequence). Full variable domain (missing parts from reference TRBV30 and TRBJ2-7): SQTIHQWPATLVQPVGSPLSLECTVEGTSNPNLYWYRQAAGRGLQLLFYSVGIGQISSEVPQNLSASRPQDRQFILSSKKLLLSDSGFYLCAWREVGVFTYEQYFGPGTRLTVT.